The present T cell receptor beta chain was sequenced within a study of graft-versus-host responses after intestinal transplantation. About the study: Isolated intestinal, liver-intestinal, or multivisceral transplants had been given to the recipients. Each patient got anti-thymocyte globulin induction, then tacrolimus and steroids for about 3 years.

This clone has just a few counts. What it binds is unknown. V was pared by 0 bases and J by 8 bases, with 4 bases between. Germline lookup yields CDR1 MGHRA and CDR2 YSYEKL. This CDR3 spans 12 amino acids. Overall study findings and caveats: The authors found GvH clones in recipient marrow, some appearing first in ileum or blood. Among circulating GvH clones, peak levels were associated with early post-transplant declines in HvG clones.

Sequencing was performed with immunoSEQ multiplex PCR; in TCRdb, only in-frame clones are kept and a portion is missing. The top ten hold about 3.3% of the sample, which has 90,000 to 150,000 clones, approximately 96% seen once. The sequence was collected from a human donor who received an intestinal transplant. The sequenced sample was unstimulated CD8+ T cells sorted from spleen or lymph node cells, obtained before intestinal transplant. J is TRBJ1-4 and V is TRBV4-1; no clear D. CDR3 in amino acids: CASSQDTEKLFF. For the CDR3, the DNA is TGCGCCAGCAGCCAAGATACCGAAAAACTGTTTTTT.